This entry lists 4 T cell receptor beta chains sequenced from one sample in a study of molecular identifiers for immune sequencing clone quantification. MiXCR, applied by TCRdb to the PCR reads, yields one record per CDR3 protein. The repertoire holds roughly 320,000 distinct CDR3 sequences, with about 21% as singletons. Sequencing was performed on naive CD8+ T cells from blood, with Jurkat cell RNA spiked in. Subset reported: FACS-sorted CD8+CD4-CCR7+CD45RA+ naive T cells. The receptors shown here come from a human donor in good health. Some libraries in this study had Jurkat cell RNA spiked in.

Only a few counts were recorded for this clonotype. The genes are TRBV11-2 and TRBJ2-5; tentative D call: TRBD2 (5 bases). Germline CDR1 SGHAT, CDR2 FQNNGV. The CDR3 extends over 16 amino acids. V lost 1 base and J 1 base, leaving 13 bases between the germline ends. Here the CDR3 reads CASSLGQTRSQETQYF. The CDR3 DNA follows: TGTGCCAGCAGCTTAGGACAAACTAGGAGCCAAGAGACCCAGTACTTC.

As to this clonotype: This may stem from a read error, because a much larger clone lies one nucleotide away. The chain uses TRBV27 and TRBJ2-1; D is unresolved. The CDR3 loop spans 15 amino acids. From germline, CDR1 is MNHEY and CDR2 SMNVEV (reference sequence). For the CDR3, the DNA is TGTGCCAGCAGTCCCCCCCCCCATTCTTACAATGAGCAGCTCTTC. This sequence encodes CASSPPPHSYNEQLF.

In this sample, this clonotype turned up a few times. The rearrangement links TRBV3-1 to TRBJ1-5, with unresolved D. V lost 0 bases to trimming and J lost 6 bases, with 9 bases between them. The CDR3 consists of 14 residues. Germline V gene sequence: CDR1 LGHDT, CDR2 YNNKEL (reference sequence). CDR3 loop: CASSQEAGIQPQHF. The DNA for the CDR3 is TGTGCCAGCAGCCAAGAAGCCGGAATTCAGCCCCAGCATTTT.

This clonotype appeared many times. This chain uses TRBV6-6 with TRBJ2-3, with no clear D. Trimming took 6 bases from V and 0 from J, leaving 13 bases between them. CDR3 length equals 15 residues. Germline assignment: CDR1 MNHNY and CDR2 SVGAGI (reference sequence). This CDR3 reads CASSPQGPSTDTQYF. CDR3 DNA: TGTGCCAGCAGCCCCCAAGGGCCCAGCACAGATACGCAGTATTTT.